Sequencing of this TCR beta chain was carried out in a study of blood T cell repertoires in COVID-19. The overall study: Spain, Italy and the United States supplied samples that represented acute and convalescent COVID-19.

Germline trimming cut 5 bases from V and 4 bases from J; bases unmatched to any gene: 18. CDR3 length: 20 amino acids. Germline CDR1 SGHVS, CDR2 FQNEAQ. Original analysis: Estimation of nucleated cell counts relied on the amplification of reference gene primers. Assay: immunoSEQ multiplex PCR; the TCRdb copy retains only in-frame clones and omits some. V and J calls and clone size come straight from that table; D and trimming were deduced from the DNA. The sample yields more than 110,000 clones, 76% seen once. Material for sequencing was peripheral blood. The chain combines TRBV7-8 with TRBJ2-7; 15 nucleotides agree with TRBD2. The receptor's source is a woman aged 80 or over with active or convalescent COVID-19. As DNA, the CDR3 is TGTGCCAGCAGCCAAGCCGGTAGGACTAGCGGGGGGGGCCGATTTTACGAGCAGTACTTC. Its translation: CASSQAGRTSGGGRFYEQYF.